This TCR beta chain stems from a study of regulatory T cells in long-lasting Graves disease (dated by TCRdb to 2020 to 2023). In terms of the full investigation: Newly diagnosed Graves' disease patients had taken antithyroid drugs for less than 3 months. Peripheral blood TCR sequencing and RNA sequencing compared persistent Graves' disease patients with newly diagnosed Graves' disease patients. The study took place in China and was registered as a clinical trial. A total of around 33 samples were covered by TCR sequencing, comprising approximately 13 persistent and around 20 newly diagnosed Graves' disease patients. Beyond this particular receptor, the publication reports: The small sample size was acknowledged by the authors as a limitation that may reduce accuracy. Persistent disease showed preferential use of TRBV28, TRBJ1-2 and TRBJ2-5, whereas newly diagnosed disease favored TRBV20-1 and TRBJ2-1. Persistent Graves' disease patients showed lower TCR Shannon entropy and fewer highly expanded clones than newly diagnosed patients, suggesting clonal expansion. Patients with persistent disease shared more public clonotypes (about 2,500) than newly diagnosed patients did (966). Only peripheral blood was studied, because thyroid tissue, the primary lesion, was inaccessible. Sequencing and analysis were restricted to the TCR beta chain.

The library was made by multiplex PCR. The data were produced on an Illumina HiSeq 4000. To build TCR beta libraries, CDR3 regions were amplified by Arm-PCR using iRepertoire HTBI primers. Gel purification was performed on PCR products prior to sequencing. Per the source publication's procedure: A total of 62 TRBV and under 15 TRBJ segments were identified across samples and were used for gene usage analysis of CDR3 amino acid clonotypes. Filtered high-quality paired reads were merged into contigs using COPE and FqMerger. Contigs were aligned with BLAST to IMGT TRBV, TRBD and TRBJ reference genes, and CDR3 was defined per IMGT. Any clonotype with a frequency above 0.1% was classified as a highly expanded clone. Shannon entropy served as the measure of repertoire diversity, while the Gini coefficient captured V-J evenness. Clonotypes shared by more than one individual were considered public. TCRdb reran the public reads through fastp at Q25 and MiXCR, keeping productive beta chains. Every CDR3 protein is listed once, alongside the most common genes and DNA of its rows. The V and J calls and clone size come from TCRdb's table, not from the authors' own analysis. This sample has 350,000 to 400,000 distinct CDR3 sequences in its table, and 15% to 18% of those were observed once. The top ten constitute around a fifth of the sample.

At the junction V is shortened by 5 bases and J by 7 bases; bases outside the gene matches: 9. CDR3 length: 14 amino acids, cysteine to phenylalanine. The entry retains the CDR3 DNA only, 42 bases that are in frame from base 1. CDR1 SGHTA and CDR2 FQGNSA are derived from the germline V gene. The sample's time point, from its label and the paper: newly diagnosed GD, antithyroid drugs for less than 3 months. For both TCR sequencing and RNA sequencing, RNA was extracted from PBMCs using TRIzol. The diagnosis of Graves' disease followed American Thyroid Association guidelines. Patients were recruited from an endocrinology department in Xi'an, China. Each patient gave approximately 10 milliliters of peripheral blood, collected in an EDTA anticoagulant tube. Ficoll Paque Plus density gradient separation was used to isolate PBMCs, and no further T cell sorting was done. RNA quality was checked with an Agilent 2100 Bioanalyzer and agarose gel, and concentration with a NanoDrop 2000.

This clonotype was picked up many times. This clone's antigen is unknown. Base qualities were left out, and no much larger clone turns up one base away. The specimen comprised peripheral blood mononuclear cells (PBMCs), sampled at new diagnosis, from a patient treated with antithyroid drugs. The rearrangement joined TRBV7-2 to TRBJ2-5; TRBD1 fits 8 bases in the junction. This receptor was identified in a female donor with Graves disease. Here the CDR3 is given as CASSRDRGSGTQYF. The sequence in DNA is TGTGCCAGCAGCCGCGACAGGGGATCGGGGACCCAGTACTTC.